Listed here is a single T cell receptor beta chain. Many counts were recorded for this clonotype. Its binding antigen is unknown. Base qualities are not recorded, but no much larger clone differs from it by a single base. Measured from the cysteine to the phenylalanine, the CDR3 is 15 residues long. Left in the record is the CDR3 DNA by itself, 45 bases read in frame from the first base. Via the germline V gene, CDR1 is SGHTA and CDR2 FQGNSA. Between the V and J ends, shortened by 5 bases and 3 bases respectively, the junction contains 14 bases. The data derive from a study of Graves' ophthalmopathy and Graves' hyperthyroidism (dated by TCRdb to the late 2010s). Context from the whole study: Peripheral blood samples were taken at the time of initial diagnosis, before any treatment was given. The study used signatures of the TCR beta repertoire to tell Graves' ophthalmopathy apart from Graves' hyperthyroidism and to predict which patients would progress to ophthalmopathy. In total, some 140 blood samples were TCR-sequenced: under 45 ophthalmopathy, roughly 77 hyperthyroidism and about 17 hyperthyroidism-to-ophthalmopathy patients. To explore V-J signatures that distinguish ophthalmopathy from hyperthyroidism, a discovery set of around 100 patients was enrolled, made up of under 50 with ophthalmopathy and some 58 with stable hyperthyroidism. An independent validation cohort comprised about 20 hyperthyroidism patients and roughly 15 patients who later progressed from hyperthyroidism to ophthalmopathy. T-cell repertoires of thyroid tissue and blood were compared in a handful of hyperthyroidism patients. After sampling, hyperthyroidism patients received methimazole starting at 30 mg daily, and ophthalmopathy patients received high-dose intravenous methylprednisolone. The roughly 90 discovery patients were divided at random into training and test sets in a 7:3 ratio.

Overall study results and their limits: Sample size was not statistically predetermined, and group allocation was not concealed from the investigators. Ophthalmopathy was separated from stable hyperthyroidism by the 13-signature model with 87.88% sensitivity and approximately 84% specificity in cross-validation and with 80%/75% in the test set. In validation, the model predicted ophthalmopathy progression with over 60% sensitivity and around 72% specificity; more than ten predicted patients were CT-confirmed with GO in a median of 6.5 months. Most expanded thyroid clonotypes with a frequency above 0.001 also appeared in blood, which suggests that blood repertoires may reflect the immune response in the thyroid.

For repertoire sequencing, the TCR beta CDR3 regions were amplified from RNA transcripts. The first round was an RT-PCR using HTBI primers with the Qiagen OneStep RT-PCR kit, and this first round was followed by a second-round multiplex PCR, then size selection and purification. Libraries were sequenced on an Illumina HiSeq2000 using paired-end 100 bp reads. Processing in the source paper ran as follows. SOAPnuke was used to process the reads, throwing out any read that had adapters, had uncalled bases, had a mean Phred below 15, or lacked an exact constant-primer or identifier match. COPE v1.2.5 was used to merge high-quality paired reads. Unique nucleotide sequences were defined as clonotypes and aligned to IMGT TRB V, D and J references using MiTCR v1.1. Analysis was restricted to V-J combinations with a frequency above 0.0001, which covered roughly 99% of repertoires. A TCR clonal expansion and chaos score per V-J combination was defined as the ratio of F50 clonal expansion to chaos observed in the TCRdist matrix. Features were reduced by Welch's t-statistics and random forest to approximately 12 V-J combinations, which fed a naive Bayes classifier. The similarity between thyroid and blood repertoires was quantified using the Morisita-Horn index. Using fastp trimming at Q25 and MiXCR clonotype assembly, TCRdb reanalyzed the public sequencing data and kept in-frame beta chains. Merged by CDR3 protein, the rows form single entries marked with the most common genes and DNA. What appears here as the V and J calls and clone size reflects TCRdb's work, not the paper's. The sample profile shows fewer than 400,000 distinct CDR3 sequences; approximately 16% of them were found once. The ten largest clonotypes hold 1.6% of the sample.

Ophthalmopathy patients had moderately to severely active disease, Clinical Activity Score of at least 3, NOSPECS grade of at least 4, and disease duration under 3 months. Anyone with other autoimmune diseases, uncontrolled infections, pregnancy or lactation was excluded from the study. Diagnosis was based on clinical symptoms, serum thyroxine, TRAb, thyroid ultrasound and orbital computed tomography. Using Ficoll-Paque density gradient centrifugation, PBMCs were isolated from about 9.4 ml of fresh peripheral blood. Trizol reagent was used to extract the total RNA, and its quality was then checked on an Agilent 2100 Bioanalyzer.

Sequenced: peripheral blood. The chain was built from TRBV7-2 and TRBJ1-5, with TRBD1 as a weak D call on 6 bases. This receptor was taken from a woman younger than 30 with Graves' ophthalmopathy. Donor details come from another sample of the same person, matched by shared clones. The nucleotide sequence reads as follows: TGTGCCAGCAGCCCGGGACAACGATTCAATCAGCCCCAGCATTTT. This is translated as CASSPGQRFNQPQHF. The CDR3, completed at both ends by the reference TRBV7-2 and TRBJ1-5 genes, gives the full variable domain GAGVSQSPSNKVTEKGKDVELRCDPISGHTALYWYRQSLGQGLEFLIYFQGNSAPDKSGLPSDRFSAERTGGSVSTLTIQRTQQEDSAVYLCASSPGQRFNQPQHFGDGTRLSIL.